The 8 T cell receptor beta chains reported below all come from one sample, sequenced in a study of T cells in Graves' hyperthyroidism and ophthalmopathy. Amplification of TCR beta CDR3 regions used RNA as the template. HTBI primers were used for first-round RT-PCR of the TCR CDR3. Via MiXCR, TCRdb re-called the multiplex PCR reads, giving one row per CDR3 protein. The data contain about 250,000 distinct CDR3 sequences, roughly 15% of them singletons. The sequenced material came from blood. All receptors come from a woman in her forties or fifties with Graves' hyperthyroidism that later progressed to Graves' ophthalmopathy.

Of note for this clonotype: Given a much more abundant clone one base away, this may be a read error. CDR3: CAISDIPFYTQETQYF. The CDR3 coding sequence is TGTGCCATCAGTGATATTCCTTTCTACACGCAAGAGACCCAGTACTTC. The V and J genes are TRBV10-3 and TRBJ2-5, with D unclear. V was pared by 3 bases and J by 2 bases, with 16 bases between. Germline V CDR1 and CDR2: ENHRY, SYGVKD. CDR3 length: 16 amino acids.

This clonotype was observed at least ten times. The chain is built from TRBV6-5 and TRBJ2-3; maybe TRBD1 (7 bases). V lost 0 bases to trimming and J lost 7 bases, with 14 bases between them. The germline V gene has CDR1 MNHEY and CDR2 SVGAGI. The CDR3 has 15 amino acids. This CDR3 reads CASSYSRAGGNTQYF. The CDR3 DNA is TGTGCCAGCAGTTACTCGAGGGCAGGGGGGAATACGCAGTATTTT.

This chain connects TRBV9 to TRBJ2-1, with a possible D match to TRBD1 (5 bases). Per the germline V gene, CDR1 is SGDLS and CDR2 is YYNGEE. The CDR3 contains 14 residues. V was trimmed by 0 bases and J by 8 bases, leaving 12 bases between them. The CDR3 sequence is CASSVEGRIDEQFF. The CDR3, as DNA: TGTGCCAGCAGCGTAGAGGGGCGGATAGATGAGCAGTTCTTC. Based on the CDR3 plus reference TRBV9 and TRBJ2-1, the full variable domain is DSGVTQTPKHLITATGQRVTLRCSPRSGDLSVYWYQQSLDQGLQFLIQYYNGEERAKGNILERFSAQQFPDLHSELNLSSLELGDSALYFCASSVEGRIDEQFFGPGTRLTVL.

This clonotype has a count of ten or more. This chain connects TRBV18 to TRBJ2-2, with a tentative D call TRBD1 (5 bases). Between the trimmed V and J ends, which lost 6 bases and 0 bases, there was a span of 14 bases. The germline gives CDR1 KGHSH, CDR2 LQKENI. This CDR3 has 16 residues. CDR3 bases: TGTGCCAGCTCGTCACAGGTGTCACCGAACACCGGGGAGCTGTTTTTT. Protein product: CASSSQVSPNTGELFF. The variable domain in full, completed from reference TRBV18 and TRBJ2-2, reads NAGVMQNPRHLVRRRGQEARLRCSPMKGHSHVYWYRQLPEEGLKFMVYLQKENIIDESGMPKERFSAEFPKEGPSILRIQQVVRGDSAAYFCASSSQVSPNTGELFFGEGSRLTVL.

This clonotype was seen at least ten times. The genes are TRBV6-1 and TRBJ2-4; 10 bases are a match to TRBD2. The CDR3 has 16 residues. Trimming removed 8 bases from V and 0 bases from J; junction bases left unmatched: 7. Germline assignment: CDR1 MNHNS and CDR2 SASEGT. The chain's CDR3 is CASFGLAGVAKNIQYF. The CDR3 DNA follows: TGTGCCAGCTTCGGTCTAGCGGGGGTAGCCAAAAACATTCAGTACTTC.

This clonotype was recorded at least ten times. This chain uses TRBV30 with TRBJ1-2; weak D call: TRBD1 (6 bases). V lost 3 bases, J lost 3 bases, and 17 bases lay in between. The germline CDR1 and CDR2 sequences are GTSNPN and SVGIG (reference sequence). This CDR3 is built from 15 residues. CDR3 coding DNA: TGTGCCTGGAGAGCCCCTCGGGGGCTCGACTATGGCTACACCTTC. Translation: CAWRAPRGLDYGYTF. The whole variable domain, filled in from reference TRBV30 and TRBJ1-2, reads SQTIHQWPATLVQPVGSPLSLECTVEGTSNPNLYWYRQAAGRGLQLLFYSVGIGQISSEVPQNLSASRPQDRQFILSSKKLLLSDSGFYLCAWRAPRGLDYGYTFGSGTRLTVV.

The rearrangement uses TRBV6-5 and TRBJ1-1; D is unclear. CDR1 and CDR2 from the germline V gene are MNHEY and SVGAGI. V was pared by 1 base and J by 9 bases, with 15 bases between. There are 14 residues in the CDR3. The CDR3 nucleotides read TGTGCCAGCAGTTACTTTCCCCACGCGGGAAAAGCTTTCTTT. This codes for CASSYFPHAGKAFF.

This clonotype has ten or more counts. This chain joins TRBV28 and TRBJ1-2; tentative D call: TRBD1 (5 bases). This CDR3 comprises 18 residues. V shed 7 bases and J shed 6 bases, with 30 bases lying between them. Germline V gene sequence: CDR1 MDHEN, CDR2 SYDVKM. The chain's CDR3 is CASTTPGYLMKDNDGYTF. CDR3 sequence (DNA): TGTGCCAGCACCACTCCTGGTTATTTAATGAAGGACAATGATGGCTACACCTTC.